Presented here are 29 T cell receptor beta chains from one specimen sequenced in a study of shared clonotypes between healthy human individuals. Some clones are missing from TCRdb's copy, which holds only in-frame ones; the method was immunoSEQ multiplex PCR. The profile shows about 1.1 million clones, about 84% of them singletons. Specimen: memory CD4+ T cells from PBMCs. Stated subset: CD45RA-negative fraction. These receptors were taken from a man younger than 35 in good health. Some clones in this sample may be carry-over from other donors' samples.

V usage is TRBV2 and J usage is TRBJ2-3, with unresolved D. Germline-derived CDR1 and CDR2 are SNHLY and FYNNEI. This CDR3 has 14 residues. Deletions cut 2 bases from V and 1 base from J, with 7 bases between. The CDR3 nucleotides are TGTGCCAGCAGTGAATCGGAAGGCACAGATACGCAGTATTTT. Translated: CASSESEGTDTQYF.

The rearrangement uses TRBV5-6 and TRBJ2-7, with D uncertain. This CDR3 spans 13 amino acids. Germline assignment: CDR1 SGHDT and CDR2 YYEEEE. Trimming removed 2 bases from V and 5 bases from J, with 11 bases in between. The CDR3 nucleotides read TGTGCCAGCAGCTTTTGGAGTCGGGACGAGCAGTACTTC. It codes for CASSFWSRDEQYF.

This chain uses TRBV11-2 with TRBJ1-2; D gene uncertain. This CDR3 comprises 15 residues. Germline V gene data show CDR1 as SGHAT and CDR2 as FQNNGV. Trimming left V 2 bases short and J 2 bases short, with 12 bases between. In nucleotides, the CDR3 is TGTGCCAGCAGCTTAACCTACCCCCGCAACTATGGCTACACCTTC. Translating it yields CASSLTYPRNYGYTF.

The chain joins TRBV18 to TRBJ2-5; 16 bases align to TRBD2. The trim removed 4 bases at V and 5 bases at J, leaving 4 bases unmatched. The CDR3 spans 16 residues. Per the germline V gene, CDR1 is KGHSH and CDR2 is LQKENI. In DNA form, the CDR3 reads TGTGCCAGCTCACGCCGGGGACTAGCGGGAGGGGAGACCCAGTACTTC. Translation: CASSRRGLAGGETQYF.

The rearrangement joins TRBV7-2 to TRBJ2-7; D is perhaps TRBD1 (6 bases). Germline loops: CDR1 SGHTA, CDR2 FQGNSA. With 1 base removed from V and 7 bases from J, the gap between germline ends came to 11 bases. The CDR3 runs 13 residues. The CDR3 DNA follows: TGTGCCAGCAGCTTAGACAGGGCAGGAGAGCAGTACTTC. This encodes CASSLDRAGEQYF.

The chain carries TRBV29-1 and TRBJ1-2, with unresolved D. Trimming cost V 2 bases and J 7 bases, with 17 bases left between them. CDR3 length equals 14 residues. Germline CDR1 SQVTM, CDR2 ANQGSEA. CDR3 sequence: CSVERRRGSLGYTF. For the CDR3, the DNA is TGCAGCGTTGAAAGGCGGCGGGGATCGCTTGGCTACACCTTC.

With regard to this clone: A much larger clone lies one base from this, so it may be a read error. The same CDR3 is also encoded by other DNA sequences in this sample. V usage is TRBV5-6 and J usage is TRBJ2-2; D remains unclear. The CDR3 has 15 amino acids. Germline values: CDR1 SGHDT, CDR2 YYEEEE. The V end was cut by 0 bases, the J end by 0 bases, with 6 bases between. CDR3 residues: CASSLVGANTGELFF. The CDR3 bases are TGTGCCAGCAGCTTGGTCGGTGCGAACACCGGGGAGCTGTTTTTT.

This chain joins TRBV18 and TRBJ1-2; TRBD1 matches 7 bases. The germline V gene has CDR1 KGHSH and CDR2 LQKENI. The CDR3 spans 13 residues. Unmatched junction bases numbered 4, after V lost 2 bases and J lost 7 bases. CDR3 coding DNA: TGTGCCAGCTCACCAACAGGGGAACCTGGCTACACCTTC. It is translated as CASSPTGEPGYTF.

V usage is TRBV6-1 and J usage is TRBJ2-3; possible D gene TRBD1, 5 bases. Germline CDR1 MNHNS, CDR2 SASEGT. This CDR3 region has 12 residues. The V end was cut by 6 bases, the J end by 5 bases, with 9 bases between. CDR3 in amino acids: CASRETVDTQYF. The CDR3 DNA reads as TGTGCCAGCAGGGAGACAGTAGATACGCAGTATTTT.

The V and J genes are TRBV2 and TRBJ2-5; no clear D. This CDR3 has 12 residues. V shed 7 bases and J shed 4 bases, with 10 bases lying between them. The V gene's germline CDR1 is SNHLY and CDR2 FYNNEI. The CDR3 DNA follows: TGTGCCAGCAAAGGCGAGACAGAGACCCAGTACTTC. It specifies CASKGETETQYF.

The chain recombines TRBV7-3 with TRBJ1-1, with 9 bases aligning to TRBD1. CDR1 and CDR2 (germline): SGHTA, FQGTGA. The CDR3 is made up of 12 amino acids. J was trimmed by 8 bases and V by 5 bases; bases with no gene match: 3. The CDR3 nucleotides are TGTGCCAGCAGCACAACAGGGGGCGAAGCTTTCTTT. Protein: CASSTTGGEAFF.

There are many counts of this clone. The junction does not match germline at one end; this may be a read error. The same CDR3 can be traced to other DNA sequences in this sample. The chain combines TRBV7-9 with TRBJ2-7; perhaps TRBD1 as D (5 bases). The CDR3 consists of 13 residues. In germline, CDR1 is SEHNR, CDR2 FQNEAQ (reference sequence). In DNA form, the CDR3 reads TGTGCCAGCAGGTTAGGCAGGGACTACGAGCAGTACTTC. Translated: CASRLGRDYEQYF.

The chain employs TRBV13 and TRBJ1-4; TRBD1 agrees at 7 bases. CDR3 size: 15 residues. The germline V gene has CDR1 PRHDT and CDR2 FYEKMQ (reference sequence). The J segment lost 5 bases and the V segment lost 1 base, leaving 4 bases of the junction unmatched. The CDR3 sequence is CASSLVGQLNEKLFF. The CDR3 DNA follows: TGTGCCAGCAGCTTAGTGGGACAGTTAAATGAAAAACTGTTTTTT.

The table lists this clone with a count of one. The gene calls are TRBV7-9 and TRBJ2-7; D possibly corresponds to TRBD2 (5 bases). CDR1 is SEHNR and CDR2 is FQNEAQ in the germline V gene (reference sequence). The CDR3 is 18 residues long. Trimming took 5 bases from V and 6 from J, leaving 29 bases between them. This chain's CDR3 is CASSHPMLRPNPAGEQYF. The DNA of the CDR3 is TGTGCCAGCAGCCACCCCATGCTCCGGCCTAACCCTGCGGGCGAGCAGTACTTC.

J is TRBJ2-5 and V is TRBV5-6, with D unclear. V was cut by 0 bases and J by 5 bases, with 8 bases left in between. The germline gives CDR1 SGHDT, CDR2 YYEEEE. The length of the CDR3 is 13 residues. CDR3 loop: CASSLEARETQYF. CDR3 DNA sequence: TGTGCCAGCAGCTTGGAAGCCCGGGAGACCCAGTACTTC.

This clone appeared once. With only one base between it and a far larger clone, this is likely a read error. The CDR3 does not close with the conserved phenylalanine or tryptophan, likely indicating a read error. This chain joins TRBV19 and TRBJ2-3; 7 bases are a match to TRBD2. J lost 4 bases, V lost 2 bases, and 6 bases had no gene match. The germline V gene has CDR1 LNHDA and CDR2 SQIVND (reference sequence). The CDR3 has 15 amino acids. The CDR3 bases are TGTGCCAGTAGTATATCCAGCGGGATGCCAGATACGCAGTATCTT. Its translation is CASSISSGMPDTQYL.

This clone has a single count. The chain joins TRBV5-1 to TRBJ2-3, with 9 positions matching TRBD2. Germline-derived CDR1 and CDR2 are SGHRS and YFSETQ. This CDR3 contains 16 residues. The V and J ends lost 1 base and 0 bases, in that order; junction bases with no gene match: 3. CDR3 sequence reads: CASSLWTSESTDTQYF. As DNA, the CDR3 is TGCGCCAGCAGCTTGTGGACTAGCGAGAGCACAGATACGCAGTATTTT.

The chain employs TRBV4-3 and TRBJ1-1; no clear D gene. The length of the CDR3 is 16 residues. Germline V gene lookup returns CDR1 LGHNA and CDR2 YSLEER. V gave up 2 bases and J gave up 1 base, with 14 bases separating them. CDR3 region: CASSQSASSRNTEAFF. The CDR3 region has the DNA TGCGCCAGCAGCCAATCGGCGAGTTCCCGGAACACTGAAGCTTTCTTT.

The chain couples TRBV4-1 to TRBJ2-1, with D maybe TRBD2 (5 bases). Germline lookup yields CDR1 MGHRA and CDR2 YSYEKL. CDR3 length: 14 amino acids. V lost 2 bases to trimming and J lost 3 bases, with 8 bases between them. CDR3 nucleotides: TGCGCCAGCAGCCAACCTACTAGCTACAATGAGCAGTTCTTC. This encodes CASSQPTSYNEQFF.

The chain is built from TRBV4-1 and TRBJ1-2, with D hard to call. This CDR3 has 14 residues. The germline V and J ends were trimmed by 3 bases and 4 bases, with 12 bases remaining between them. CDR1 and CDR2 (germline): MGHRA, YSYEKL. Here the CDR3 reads CASSQATVGYGYTF. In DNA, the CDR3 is TGCGCCAGCAGCCAGGCGACCGTGGGCTATGGCTACACCTTC.

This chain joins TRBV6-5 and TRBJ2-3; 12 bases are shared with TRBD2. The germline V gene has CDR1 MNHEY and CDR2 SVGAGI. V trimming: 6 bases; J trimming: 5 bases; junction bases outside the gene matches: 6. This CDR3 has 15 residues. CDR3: CASSRLAGGGDTQYF. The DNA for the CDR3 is TGTGCCAGCAGCCGGCTAGCGGGAGGGGGAGATACGCAGTATTTT.

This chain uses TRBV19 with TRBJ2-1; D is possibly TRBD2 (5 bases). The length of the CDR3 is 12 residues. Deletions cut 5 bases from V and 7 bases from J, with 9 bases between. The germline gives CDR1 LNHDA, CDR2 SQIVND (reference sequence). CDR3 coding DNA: TGTGCCAGTAGTCGTAGGGAGAATGAGCAGTTCTTC. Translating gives CASSRRENEQFF.

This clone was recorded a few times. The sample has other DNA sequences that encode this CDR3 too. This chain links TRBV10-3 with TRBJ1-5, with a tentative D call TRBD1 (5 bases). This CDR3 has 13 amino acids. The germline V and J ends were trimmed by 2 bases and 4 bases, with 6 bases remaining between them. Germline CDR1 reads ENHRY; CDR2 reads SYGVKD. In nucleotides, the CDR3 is TGTGCCATCAGTGAGGGGGCTAATCAGCCCCAGCATTTT. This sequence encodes CAISEGANQPQHF.

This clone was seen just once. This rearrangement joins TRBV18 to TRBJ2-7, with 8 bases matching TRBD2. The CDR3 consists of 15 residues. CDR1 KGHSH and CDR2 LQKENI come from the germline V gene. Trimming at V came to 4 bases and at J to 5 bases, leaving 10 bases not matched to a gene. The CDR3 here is CASSLGGGRWNEQYF. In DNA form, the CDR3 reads TGTGCCAGCTCACTCGGGGGGGGCAGATGGAACGAGCAGTACTTC.

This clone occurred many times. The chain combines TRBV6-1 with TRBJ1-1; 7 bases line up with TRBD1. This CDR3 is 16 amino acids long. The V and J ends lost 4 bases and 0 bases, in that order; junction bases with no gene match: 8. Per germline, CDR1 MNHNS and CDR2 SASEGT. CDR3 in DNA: TGTGCCAGCAGTGTAATTTGGGGACAGATGAACACTGAAGCTTTCTTT. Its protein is CASSVIWGQMNTEAFF.

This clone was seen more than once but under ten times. The CDR3 here is CASSPGGGRNYGYTF. In DNA, the CDR3 is TGTGCCAGCAGCCCCGGCGGGGGGCGTAACTATGGCTACACCTTC. V and J are TRBV7-8 and TRBJ1-2, with D perhaps matching TRBD1 (6 bases). V shed 5 bases and J shed 1 base, with 14 bases lying between them. This CDR3 is built from 15 residues. Looked up from germline, CDR1 is SGHVS and CDR2 is FQNEAQ.

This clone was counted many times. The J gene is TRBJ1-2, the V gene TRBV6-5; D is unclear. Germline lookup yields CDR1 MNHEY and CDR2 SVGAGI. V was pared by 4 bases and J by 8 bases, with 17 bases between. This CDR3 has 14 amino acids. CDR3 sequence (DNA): TGTGCCAGCAGTTTGGCACTCCCCACAAAAGGCTACACCTTC. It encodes CASSLALPTKGYTF.

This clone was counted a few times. CDR3 residues: CSARALTGDTQYF. CDR3 nucleotide sequence: TGCAGCGCCCGGGCCCTTACGGGAGATACGCAGTATTTT. The chain uses TRBV29-1 and TRBJ2-3; no definite D call. Trimming shortened V by 7 bases and J by 5 bases, and 16 bases separated the two germline ends. Germline-derived CDR1 and CDR2 are SQVTM and ANQGSEA. The CDR3 extends over 13 amino acids.

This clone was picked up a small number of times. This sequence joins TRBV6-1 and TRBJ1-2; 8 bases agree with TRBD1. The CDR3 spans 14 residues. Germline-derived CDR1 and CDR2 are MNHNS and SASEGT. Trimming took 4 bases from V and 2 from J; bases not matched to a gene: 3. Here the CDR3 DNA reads TGTGCCAGCAGTGTCGGGACAGGAAACTATGGCTACACCTTC. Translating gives CASSVGTGNYGYTF.